Each of the 23 T cell receptor beta chains below was sequenced from the same sample in a study of neurological immune-mediated disorders. TCRdb reanalysed the 5' RACE reads using MiXCR and keeps one entry per CDR3 protein. The sample shows around 50,000 distinct CDR3 sequences, around 13% of them seen only once. As to time point: longitudinal time-point 2. The source material was PBMCs. All receptors derive from a male donor with HTLV-1-associated myelopathy (HAM/TSP).

At least ten counts were recorded for this clonotype. The gene calls are TRBV12-3 or TRBV12-4 and TRBJ1-5; D is ambiguous. CDR3 length: 16 amino acids. Trimming left V 2 bases short and J 1 base short, with 12 bases between. CDR3 sequence: CASSLNPGRSNQPQHF. Here the CDR3 DNA reads TGTGCCAGCAGTTTAAACCCGGGCAGAAGCAATCAGCCCCAGCATTTT.

This clonotype has at least ten counts. This rearrangement joins TRBV20-1 to TRBJ2-7, with D perhaps matching TRBD1 (6 bases). With 0 bases removed from V and 3 bases from J, the gap between germline ends came to 12 bases. The CDR3 covers 14 residues. Germline V gene data show CDR1 as DFQATT and CDR2 as SNEGSKA (reference sequence). Written as DNA, the CDR3 is TGCAGTGCTAGAGATATGGACAGAGTCTACGAGCAGTACTTC. It is translated as CSARDMDRVYEQYF.

This clonotype has ten or more counts. This chain uses TRBV25-1 with TRBJ1-6; the match to TRBD1 covers 8 bases. The CDR3 runs to 14 residues. V was pared by 7 bases and J by 7 bases, with 6 bases of the junction left unmatched. CDR1 and CDR2 from the germline V gene are MGHDK and SYGVNS. The CDR3 here is CASIDRGRNSPLHF. The CDR3 DNA follows: TGTGCCAGCATTGACAGGGGACGCAATTCACCCCTCCACTTT.

At least ten counts were recorded for this clonotype. The chain recombines TRBV5-6 with TRBJ2-6; D is undetermined. The V gene lost 5 bases and the J gene lost 2 bases, with 14 bases spanning the gap. Germline V gene sequence: CDR1 SGHDT, CDR2 YYEEEE. The CDR3 covers 16 residues. The CDR3 region is CASRPKDWTGANVLTF. CDR3 nucleotide sequence: TGTGCCAGCAGGCCAAAAGACTGGACTGGGGCCAACGTCCTGACTTTC.

The V and J genes are TRBV7-3 and TRBJ2-1; 13 bases line up with TRBD2. The trim removed 6 bases at V and 8 bases at J, leaving 10 bases unmatched. From germline, CDR1 is SGHTA and CDR2 FQGTGA. The CDR3 length is 16 residues. The CDR3 is CASSIMTSGGRDEQFF. As DNA, the CDR3 is TGTGCCAGCAGTATTATGACTAGCGGGGGGAGGGATGAGCAGTTCTTC.

This clonotype was counted ten times or more. In nucleotides, the CDR3 is TGCAGTGCTAGAGATCTAGAGATCGCGGGCCTCTGGGACAGCGACTACGAGCAGTACTTC. It specifies CSARDLEIAGLWDSDYEQYF. The chain links TRBV20-1 to TRBJ2-7, with 7 bases that match TRBD1. CDR3 length equals 20 residues. Trimming at V came to 0 bases and at J to 3 bases, leaving 23 bases not matched to a gene. Germline CDR1 reads DFQATT; CDR2 reads SNEGSKA (reference sequence).

Regarding this clonotype: Possible read error: a much larger clone is one base away. The chain carries TRBV27 and TRBJ2-1; D is possibly TRBD1 (6 bases). The CDR3 sequence is 15 residues long. Per germline, CDR1 MNHEY and CDR2 SMNVEV (reference sequence). V shed 2 bases and J shed 4 bases, with 12 bases lying between them. CDR3 protein: CASSLVARGYNEQFF. CDR3 nucleotides: TGTGCCAGCAGTTTAGTGGCAAGGGGGTACAATGAGCAGTTCTTC.

This clonotype was seen ten or more times. The chain couples TRBV5-1 to TRBJ2-1; D is perhaps TRBD1 (6 bases). CDR1 is SGHRS and CDR2 is YFSETQ in the germline V gene. Trimming left V 4 bases short and J 5 bases short, with 13 bases between. This CDR3 contains 14 residues. CDR3 amino acids: CASSPGTGNNEQFF. DNA for the CDR3: TGCGCCAGCAGCCCCGGAACAGGGAACAATGAGCAGTTCTTC.

This clonotype appeared many times. The chain uses TRBV6-6 and TRBJ1-4; D unclear. Germline V gene data show CDR1 as MNHNY and CDR2 as SVGAGI (reference sequence). The V end was cut by 1 base, the J end by 5 bases, with 8 bases between. This CDR3 has 14 amino acids. The CDR3 loop reads CASSYFGSNEKLFF. In nucleotides, the CDR3 is TGTGCCAGCAGTTACTTTGGGTCGAATGAAAAACTGTTTTTT.

As regards this clonotype: A much larger clone lies one base from this, so it may be a read error. The CDR3 DNA is TGTGCCAGCATTAACCGAGGGGGGGCGTATGGCTGCACCTTC. Its translation: CASINRGGAYGCTF. The V gene is TRBV6-6, the J gene TRBJ1-2; possible D gene TRBD1, 6 bases. The CDR3 is 14 amino acids. Germline V gene data show CDR1 as MNHNY and CDR2 as SVGAGI (reference sequence).

This clonotype was observed at least ten times. The genes are TRBV15 and TRBJ2-1, with D perhaps TRBD1 (5 bases). The CDR3 is made up of 13 amino acids. CDR1 is LNHNV, CDR2 YYDKDF, per germline (reference sequence). Trimming left V 3 bases short and J 5 bases short, with 8 bases between. The CDR3 DNA follows: TGTGCCACCAGCAGCCCGACAGACAATGAGCAGTTCTTC. Translation gives CATSSPTDNEQFF.

This clonotype was detected many times. V and J are TRBV5-5 and TRBJ1-1, with D possibly TRBD1 on 5 matching bases. Trimming took 0 bases from V and 5 from J, leaving 8 bases between them. This CDR3 has 13 residues. The germline CDR1 and CDR2 sequences are SGHKS and YYEKEE (reference sequence). The DNA of the CDR3 is TGTGCCAGCAGCTTGGCTTGGGGGACTGAAGCTTTCTTT. Encoded protein: CASSLAWGTEAFF.

This clonotype was counted at least ten times. The chain has TRBV5-1 and TRBJ2-3, with D unresolved. Trimming left V 1 base short and J 0 bases short, with 9 bases between. CDR1 and CDR2 (germline): SGHRS, YFSETQ. The CDR3 has 15 residues. CDR3 DNA: TGCGCCAGCAGCTTGACAGAGCGTAGCACAGATACGCAGTATTTT. Its translation is CASSLTERSTDTQYF.

At least ten counts were recorded for this clonotype. The CDR3 reads CASSQVSTSGGEYF. In nucleotides, the CDR3 is TGTGCCAGCAGCCAAGTTTCGACTAGCGGGGGGGAGTATTTT. The V call is TRBV14, the J call TRBJ2-3; 14 bases align to TRBD2. CDR1 and CDR2 from the germline V gene are SGHDN and FVKESK. After removal of 1 base from V and 13 bases from J, the junction contained 4 bases not matched to a gene. The CDR3 runs 14 residues.

This clonotype was recorded many times. The rearrangement links TRBV20-1 to TRBJ1-5, with 8 positions matching TRBD1. This CDR3 is built from 13 residues. Germline values: CDR1 DFQATT, CDR2 SNEGSKA (reference sequence). The ends lost 5 bases at V and 5 bases at J; junction bases unmatched: 5. The CDR3 protein is CSAWTGLDQPQHF. The DNA for the CDR3 is TGCAGTGCTTGGACAGGGTTAGATCAGCCCCAGCATTTT.

This clonotype was picked up many times. The chain links TRBV20-1 to TRBJ1-6; D is ambiguous. Per the germline V gene, CDR1 is DFQATT and CDR2 is SNEGSKA (reference sequence). This CDR3 contains 16 residues. V gave up 0 bases and J gave up 9 bases, with 18 bases separating them. The CDR3 loop reads CSARDSQLGSSSPLHF. The DNA of the CDR3 is TGCAGTGCTAGAGATAGCCAGTTGGGTTCAAGTTCACCCCTCCACTTT.

As concerns this clonotype: A clone one base away is much larger, so this may be a read error. The gene calls are TRBV5-5 and TRBJ2-3; tentatively, D is TRBD1 or TRBD2 (6 bases each). The length of the CDR3 is 15 residues. Germline CDR1 and CDR2: SGHKS and YYEKEE (reference sequence). V was clipped by 7 bases and J by 2 bases, with 17 bases between them. The CDR3 region has the DNA TGTGCCAGCGATCACGGGGGCTTCCCCACAGATACGCAGTATTTT. Translating it yields CASDHGGFPTDTQYF.

The chain carries TRBV20-1 and TRBJ2-1, with 8 bases matching TRBD1. CDR3 length: 13 amino acids. Germline lookup yields CDR1 DFQATT and CDR2 SNEGSKA (reference sequence). V dropped 4 bases and J dropped 7; count of bases not matched to a gene: 6. The DNA for the CDR3 is TGCAGTGCTAACAGGGGGAGTCCTAATGAGCAGTTCTTC. Translation gives CSANRGSPNEQFF.

This clonotype has ten or more counts. This chain connects TRBV20-1 to TRBJ2-4, with 9 positions matching TRBD2. Trimming cost V 3 bases and J 2 bases; bases outside gene matches: 11. The CDR3 is 17 amino acids. Germline V gene sequence: CDR1 DFQATT, CDR2 SNEGSKA (reference sequence). CDR3 residues: CSARGSGGGISKNIQYF. CDR3 nucleotides: TGCAGTGCTAGGGGTAGCGGGGGAGGTATATCCAAAAACATTCAGTACTTC.

J is TRBJ2-5 and V is TRBV5-1; 10 bases match TRBD2. V lost 4 bases, J lost 5 bases, and 17 bases stayed unmatched. The CDR3 is 18 residues long. Germline CDR1 reads SGHRS; CDR2 reads YFSETQ. DNA of the CDR3: TGCGCCAGCAGCCCTCCCGGGGCTAGCGGGGGTCGGGTGGAGACCCAGTACTTC. Encoded protein: CASSPPGASGGRVETQYF.

This clonotype was counted many times. This chain connects TRBV6-6 to TRBJ1-2; D is possibly TRBD1 (5 bases). Between the trimmed V and J ends, which lost 5 bases and 3 bases, there was a span of 22 bases. Germline CDR1 is MNHNY and CDR2 is SVGAGI (reference sequence). CDR3 length: 17 residues. The DNA of the CDR3 is TGTGCCAGCAGTCCGACCGCCGGCAGGATGGGGGACTATGGCTACACCTTC. It codes for CASSPTAGRMGDYGYTF.

There are many counts of this clonotype. The chain has TRBV5-1 and TRBJ2-3, with 8 nucleotides matching TRBD1. The V and J ends lost 4 bases and 0 bases, in that order; junction bases with no gene match: 4. There are 15 residues in the CDR3. Germline CDR1 and CDR2: SGHRS and YFSETQ. CDR3 nucleotides: TGCGCCAGCAGCGCACAGGGGGATAGCACAGATACGCAGTATTTT. This sequence encodes CASSAQGDSTDTQYF.

In this sample, this clonotype turned up many times. This chain joins TRBV20-1 and TRBJ2-7, with D perhaps being TRBD1 or TRBD2 (5 bases each). Germline loops: CDR1 DFQATT, CDR2 SNEGSKA (reference sequence). This CDR3 contains 11 residues. Trimming removed 6 bases from V and 6 bases from J, with 12 bases in between. For the CDR3, the DNA is TGCAGTGCAAAAGGGACGGTCGAGCAGTACTTC. Its translation is CSAKGTVEQYF.